Shown below are 25 T cell receptor beta chains from a single sample sequenced in a study of blood T cell repertoires in COVID-19. Some clones are missing from TCRdb's copy, which holds only in-frame ones; the method was immunoSEQ multiplex PCR. The repertoire holds around 81,000 clones, with around 90% as singletons. Sequenced sample: peripheral blood. The receptors derive from a man in his sixties or seventies with acute or convalescent COVID-19.

The J gene is TRBJ1-1, the V gene TRBV27, with a weak D call TRBD1 (6 bases). Germline CDR1 reads MNHEY; CDR2 reads SMNVEV (reference sequence). The CDR3 is made up of 15 amino acids. With 3 bases removed from V and 6 bases from J, the gap between germline ends came to 17 bases. CDR3 sequence (DNA): TGTGCCAGCAGTTTGAGTAGGGGGATGTTGGCTGAAGCTTTCTTT. Protein: CASSLSRGMLAEAFF.

This clone was seen a single time. This CDR3 reads CASSAGRGANYGYTF. The CDR3 DNA reads as TGTGCCAGCAGTGCGGGACGCGGGGCTAACTATGGCTACACCTTC. The chain carries TRBV2 and TRBJ1-2, with D maybe TRBD1 (5 bases). V was pared by 4 bases and J by 0 bases, with 12 bases between. CDR3 length: 15 amino acids. Germline CDR1 SNHLY, CDR2 FYNNEI.

The rearrangement links TRBV28 to TRBJ1-1; tentative D call: TRBD1 (5 bases). This CDR3 comprises 13 residues. V was shortened by 5 bases and J by 12 bases, with 19 bases between the two germline ends. From germline, CDR1 is MDHEN and CDR2 SYDVKM. CDR3 region: CASSPRTRGKSFF. Written as DNA, the CDR3 is TGTGCCAGCAGTCCCAGGACACGGGGGAAGTCTTTCTTT.

The chain uses TRBV9 and TRBJ2-3, with D perhaps matching TRBD2 (6 bases). The CDR3 has 16 residues. Germline CDR1 and CDR2: SGDLS and YYNGEE. The ends were cut back, 4 bases at V and 0 bases at J, with 15 bases in the middle. Written as DNA, the CDR3 is TGTGCCAGCAGCCTTTCTGCGGGACTTAGCACAGATACGCAGTATTTT. Its protein product is CASSLSAGLSTDTQYF.

The genes are TRBV18 and TRBJ1-2, with TRBD1 identical over 7 bases. With V trimmed by 6 bases and J by 6 bases, 7 bases remained unmatched. Germline CDR1 and CDR2: KGHSH and LQKENI. The CDR3 runs to 13 residues. CDR3 sequence: CASSQGQSDGYTF. The CDR3 DNA reads TGTGCCAGCTCTCAGGGACAGAGCGATGGCTACACCTTC.

This clone was seen more than once but under ten times. J is TRBJ2-2 and V is TRBV12-3 or TRBV12-4; D remains unclear. The CDR3 runs to 13 residues. The V and J ends lost 6 bases and 0 bases respectively, with 5 bases between them. The CDR3: CASRYSNTGELFF. In DNA, the CDR3 is TGTGCCAGCAGGTACTCGAACACCGGGGAGCTGTTTTTT.

The genes are TRBV10-3 and TRBJ1-1; 9 nucleotides line up with TRBD1. V shed 4 bases and J 3 bases; nucleotides not matched to a gene: 6. This CDR3 is 15 amino acids long. Germline-derived CDR1 and CDR2 are ENHRY and SYGVKD. Written as DNA, the CDR3 is TGTGCCATCAGTGCCCTACAGGGGGCTGACACTGAAGCTTTCTTT. As protein: CAISALQGADTEAFF.

The chain uses TRBV5-1 and TRBJ2-7, with TRBD1 identical over 8 bases. The CDR3 contains 15 residues. Germline V lookup: CDR1 SGHRS, CDR2 YFSETQ. J was trimmed by 3 bases and V by 4 bases; bases with no gene match: 9. The CDR3 bases are TGCGCCAGCAGCCCAAGACAGGGGTTAGACTACGAGCAGTACTTC. Its protein is CASSPRQGLDYEQYF. Supplemented by reference TRBV5-1 and TRBJ2-7, the full variable domain reads KAGVTQTPRYLIKTRGQQVTLSCSPISGHRSVSWYQQTPGQGLQFLFEYFSETQRNKGNFPGRFSGRQFSNSRSEMNVSTLELGDSALYLCASSPRQGLDYEQYFGPGTRLTVT.

The chain joins TRBV2 to TRBJ2-5; D is perhaps TRBD2 (6 bases). V was pared by 6 bases and J by 5 bases, with 19 bases between. This CDR3 contains 15 residues. Germline CDR1 and CDR2: SNHLY and FYNNEI. DNA of the CDR3: TGTGCCAGCAGCGCCTCTCCGACTAGTAGGGAGACCCAGTACTTC. This gives the protein CASSASPTSRETQYF.

The chain employs TRBV9 and TRBJ2-5; 7 bases agree with TRBD1. Germline-derived CDR1 and CDR2 are SGDLS and YYNGEE. There are 15 residues in the CDR3. Germline trimming cut 0 bases from V and 7 bases from J; bases unmatched to any gene: 9. The CDR3 region is CASSVGLGGMSTQYF. DNA of the CDR3: TGTGCCAGCAGCGTAGGTTTAGGGGGCATGTCGACCCAGTACTTC.

The V gene is TRBV3-1 (or the pseudogene TRBV3-2), the J gene TRBJ2-3; TRBD2 aligns across 7 bases. Germline loops: CDR1 LGHDT, CDR2 YNNKEL (reference sequence). The length of the CDR3 is 17 residues. V lost 1 base, J lost 1 base, and 8 bases stayed unmatched. CDR3 bases: TGTGCCAGCAGCCAAGTGAGGAGACTAGCTGGCACAGATACGCAGTATTTT. Translated, it gives CASSQVRRLAGTDTQYF.

The chain carries TRBV19 and TRBJ2-2; 12 nucleotides align to TRBD2. The germline CDR1 and CDR2 sequences are LNHDA and SQIVND (reference sequence). Trimming took 6 bases from V and 1 from J; bases not matched to a gene: 6. This CDR3 has 17 residues. The CDR3 bases are TGTGCCAGTAGGGAAGTGGGACTAGCGGGGAACACCGGGGAGCTGTTTTTT. This translates into CASREVGLAGNTGELFF.

This rearrangement joins TRBV6-7 to TRBJ1-1; 8 bases fit TRBD1. TRBV6-7 is an open reading frame, and its role is uncertain. V lost 5 bases and J lost 11; bases outside the gene matches: 7. The CDR3 loop spans 12 amino acids. The CDR3 bases are TGTGCCAGCAGTCCGGACAGGGTGAGGGCTTTCTTT. Translated: CASSPDRVRAFF.

The chain carries TRBV7-6 and TRBJ2-2; 10 bases match TRBD1. Germline-derived CDR1 and CDR2 are SGHVS and FNYEAQ. The CDR3 loop spans 18 amino acids. V lost 5 bases to trimming and J lost 6 bases; unmatched junction nucleotides: 15. The CDR3 spells CASSDGGWGQGFAGELFF. CDR3 nucleotide sequence: TGTGCCAGCAGCGATGGGGGCTGGGGACAGGGGTTCGCCGGGGAGCTGTTTTTT.

The rearrangement joins TRBV27 to TRBJ2-2; TRBD2 matches at 9 bases. Per the germline V gene, CDR1 is MNHEY and CDR2 is SMNVEV (reference sequence). The V and J ends lost 3 bases and 4 bases, in that order; junction bases with no gene match: 6. CDR3 size: 16 residues. CDR3 nucleotide sequence: TGTGCCAGCAGTTTTCTAGCGGGGAGGGGCACCGGGGAGCTGTTTTTT. The encoded protein is CASSFLAGRGTGELFF.

V and J are TRBV12-3 or TRBV12-4 and TRBJ1-4; D is perhaps TRBD1 (6 bases). The V and J ends lost 6 bases and 6 bases respectively, with 11 bases between them. The CDR3 sequence is 13 residues long. The CDR3: CASRPTGYEKLFF. For the CDR3, the DNA is TGTGCCAGCAGACCAACAGGGTATGAAAAACTGTTTTTT.

V and J are TRBV7-2 and TRBJ2-7; 9 nucleotides align to TRBD1. The CDR3 totals 15 residues. Looked up from germline, CDR1 is SGHTA and CDR2 is FQGNSA. Losses at the gene ends were 5 bases for V and 6 bases for J; bases not matched to a gene: 11. The CDR3 DNA follows: TGTGCCAGCAGCAAACCGGGGACAGGGTCGGTCGAGCAGTACTTC. This encodes CASSKPGTGSVEQYF.

The chain recombines TRBV19 with TRBJ2-1; 8 bases are shared with TRBD2. Trimming took 6 bases from V and 7 from J; bases not matched to a gene: 11. The CDR3 is 15 residues long. CDR1 and CDR2 from the germline V gene are LNHDA and SQIVND (reference sequence). The CDR3 nucleotides read TGTGCCAGTAGCGTCCTGGGACTAGTTGCAAATGAGCAGTTCTTC. It yields the protein CASSVLGLVANEQFF.

This chain links TRBV28 with TRBJ2-4; 7 bases are a match to TRBD2. CDR3 length equals 15 residues. V lost 4 bases and J lost 7; bases outside the gene matches: 10. Germline CDR1 and CDR2: MDHEN and SYDVKM. The CDR3 region has the DNA TGTGCCAGCAGTTCCAGCGGGATAAGTCTCAACATTCAGTACTTC. Translation: CASSSSGISLNIQYF.

This sequence joins TRBV2 and TRBJ2-1; the match to TRBD2 covers 9 bases. The trim removed 6 bases at V and 1 base at J, leaving 10 bases unmatched. This CDR3 is built from 17 residues. The germline V gene has CDR1 SNHLY and CDR2 FYNNEI. The CDR3 coding sequence is TGTGCCAGCAGCCCCAGCGGGGGGCCCCTTTCCTACAATGAGCAGTTCTTC. Amino acid sequence: CASSPSGGPLSYNEQFF.

The rearrangement uses TRBV7-3 and TRBJ2-1; TRBD2 matches 8 bases. This CDR3 is built from 14 residues. V trimming: 8 bases; J trimming: 4 bases; junction bases outside the gene matches: 7. Germline assignment: CDR1 SGHTA and CDR2 FQGTGA. Written as DNA, the CDR3 is TGTGCCAGCGCCAGCGGGGGAGGTTACAATGAGCAGTTCTTC. It yields the protein CASASGGGYNEQFF. Looking up the rest from reference TRBV7-3 and TRBJ2-1 gives the full variable domain: GAGVSQTPSNKVTEKGKYVELRCDPISGHTALYWYRQSLGQGPEFLIYFQGTGAADDSGLPNDRFFAVRPEGSVSTLKIQRTERGDSAVYLCASASGGGYNEQFFGPGTRLTVL.

The gene calls are TRBV9 and TRBJ2-3, with D possibly matching TRBD2 (6 bases). Trimming took 3 bases from V and 2 from J, leaving 16 bases between them. CDR1 SGDLS and CDR2 YYNGEE come from the germline V gene. The CDR3 covers 16 residues. CDR3 coding DNA: TGTGCCAGCAGCGCCCTGGGAGGCCCAATCACAGATACGCAGTATTTT. It translates to CASSALGGPITDTQYF.

V usage is TRBV2 and J usage is TRBJ1-5; 11 bases match TRBD1. The V segment lost 6 bases and the J segment 4 bases; nucleotides outside the gene matches: 2. Per the germline V gene, CDR1 is SNHLY and CDR2 is FYNNEI. This CDR3 spans 14 amino acids. CDR3 region: CASRDRGQNQPQHF. CDR3 nucleotides: TGTGCCAGCAGGGACAGGGGGCAAAATCAGCCCCAGCATTTT.

The chain recombines TRBV4-3 with TRBJ2-1, with unresolved D. In germline, CDR1 is LGHNA, CDR2 YSLEER. Deletions cut 0 bases from V and 9 bases from J, with 12 bases between. This CDR3 comprises 14 residues. The CDR3 DNA sequence: TGCGCCAGCAGCCAAGATCGGTTGGTTGGTGAGCAGTTCTTC. Residues: CASSQDRLVGEQFF.

CDR3 nucleotides: TGTGCCAGCAGTGGAGAAACAGGGGCGGGGTACGAGCAGTACTTC. It yields the protein CASSGETGAGYEQYF. The chain couples TRBV2 to TRBJ2-7, with D perhaps matching TRBD1 (7 bases). The CDR3 totals 15 residues. The V end lost 4 bases, the J end lost 4 bases, and 17 bases lay between the germline ends. Looked up from germline, CDR1 is SNHLY and CDR2 is FYNNEI.